A selection of T cell receptor beta chains follows, all from one sample in a study of cytomegalovirus exposure and HLA in healthy donors. The data were produced by immunoSEQ multiplex PCR, yet TCRdb's version contains in-frame clones alone and is incomplete. The sample lists about 200,000 clones, around four fifths seen once, with 2.7% in the top ten. Sequenced input: PBMCs. The receptors were sampled from a woman between 40 and 50 years old in good health and CMV-seronegative. The CDR3 runs from the conserved cysteine through the conserved F or W. D genes are given only for firm matches. Expanded clones are given a class, and other clones once, few, many or no size at all.

TRBV6-5,TRBJ1-1,NA,NA,TGTGCCAGCAGCAGACAGCCGAACACTGAAGCTTTCTTT,CASSRQPNTEAFF
TRBV9,TRBJ2-1,NA,NA,TGTGCCAGCAGCGTAAATAGCGCCTACAATGAGCAGTTCTTC,CASSVNSAYNEQFF
TRBV6-1,TRBJ2-1,NA,TRBD1,TGTGCCAGCAGACCGGACAGGGAAAATGAGCAGTTCTTC,CASRPDRENEQFF
TRBV5-1,TRBJ2-7,few,TRBD1,TGCGCCAGCAGCATTTCCGGGACAGGGCTCTACGAGCAGTACTTC,CASSISGTGLYEQYF
TRBV27,TRBJ2-7,NA,NA,TGTGCCAGCAAGGGCACGGACAGTCTCCGCGAGCAGTACTTC,CASKGTDSLREQYF
TRBV12-2,TRBJ2-7,NA,NA,TGTGCAAGTCGCCTCTCGTGGGGACAGCGACGGAGCTACGAGCAGTACTTC,CASRLSWGQRRSYEQYF
TRBV27,TRBJ1-5,NA,NA,TGTGCCAGCAGTTTCAGTAGCAATCAGCCCCAGCATTTT,CASSFSSNQPQHF
TRBV9,TRBJ2-3,NA,NA,TGTGCCAGCAGCGTAGTCCCCCGTTGGCGGGCCGATACGCAGTATTTT,CASSVVPRWRADTQYF
TRBV2,TRBJ2-2,NA,NA,TGTGCCAGCACCCGGGAAGCGGCCACGAACACCGGGGAGCTGTTTTTT,CASTREAATNTGELFF
TRBV5-4,TRBJ2-1,NA,NA,TGTGCCACCGCGGACACACGCTCCTACAATGAGCAGTTCTTC,CATADTRSYNEQFF
TRBV29-1,TRBJ2-5,NA,NA,TGCAGCGTGGAGGGAGCTACGATTGGGGGGACCCAGTACTTC,CSVEGATIGGTQYF
TRBV19,TRBJ2-1,NA,TRBD2,TGTGCCAGTAAGGTATGGGCTAGCGGCAATGAGCAGTTCTTC,CASKVWASGNEQFF
TRBV4-2,TRBJ2-7,few,NA,TGTGCCAGCAGCCAACGACTAGGCGGCTACGAGCAGTACTTC,CASSQRLGGYEQYF
TRBV5-1,TRBJ2-1,once,TRBD2,TGCGCCAGCAGCTTGGCCCTGGAGCGGGAGCAGGGTGAGCAGTTCTTC,CASSLALEREQGEQFF
TRBV7-6,TRBJ2-2,NA,NA,TGTGCCAGCAGCGAAACAGGGAACACCGGGGAGCTGTTTTTT,CASSETGNTGELFF
TRBV19,TRBJ2-7,NA,NA,TGTGCCAGTAGTATGTCTGGAGGGAGTATCTACGAGCAGTACTTC,CASSMSGGSIYEQYF
TRBV15,TRBJ2-5,NA,TRBD2,TGTGCCACCAGCAGAGATGGTCTTAGCGGGAGTGAGCAGTACTTC,CATSRDGLSGSEQYF
TRBV27,TRBJ2-5,NA,TRBD1,TGTGCCAGCAAGCGACAGGGGGCTTGGGAGACCCAGTACTTC,CASKRQGAWETQYF